These 21 T cell receptor beta chains came from one sample sequenced in a study of blood T cell repertoires in COVID-19. The assay was immunoSEQ multiplex PCR, and TCRdb's table has in-frame clones only and misses some. The repertoire includes around 140,000 clones, roughly 80% of them detected once, and 15% to 20% sits in the top ten. The sample consisted of peripheral blood. These receptors all come from a woman aged 80 or older with acute or convalescent COVID-19.

This sequence joins TRBV15 and TRBJ1-4; D perhaps matches TRBD1 (5 bases). The CDR3 runs to 16 residues. Germline V lookup: CDR1 LNHNV, CDR2 YYDKDF (reference sequence). Deletions cut 5 bases from V and 4 bases from J, with 17 bases between. DNA for the CDR3: TGTGCCACCAGCGGCGGAGGGGCAGGATTTAATGAAAAACTGTTTTTT. This encodes CATSGGGAGFNEKLFF. The full variable domain, with the rest looked up from reference TRBV15 and TRBJ1-4, is DAMVIQNPRYQVTQFGKPVTLSCSQTLNHNVMYWYQQKSSQAPKLLFHYYDKDFNNEADTPDNFQSRRPNTSFCFLDIRSPGLGDTAMYLCATSGGGAGFNEKLFFGSGTQLSVL.

The rearrangement uses TRBV27 and TRBJ1-6; 7 bases agree with TRBD1. CDR3 length: 15 amino acids. V was clipped by 6 bases and J by 8 bases; unmatched bases: 10. Germline CDR1 and CDR2: MNHEY and SMNVEV (reference sequence). CDR3 in DNA: TGTGCCAGCAGGAGATTCCAGGGGGTAGATTCACCCCTCCACTTT. Translated, it gives CASRRFQGVDSPLHF.

The genes are TRBV6-5 and TRBJ1-6; 8 bases align to TRBD1. V shed 6 bases, J shed 9 bases, and the junction held 10 bases outside the gene matches. CDR3 length: 15 residues. Germline CDR1 and CDR2: MNHEY and SVGAGI. As DNA, the CDR3 is TGTGCCAGCAGCCGAGGTGACAGGGGAGGTTCACCCCTCCACTTT. It specifies CASSRGDRGGSPLHF.

This clone was picked up one time. The rearrangement uses TRBV7-2 and TRBJ1-6; D call uncertain. V gave up 5 bases and J gave up 5 bases, with 19 bases separating them. This CDR3 contains 17 residues. Germline values: CDR1 SGHTA, CDR2 FQGNSA. In DNA, the CDR3 is TGTGCCAGCAGCCAGATTATTGGACCGACTAATAATTCACCCCTCCACTTT. Translating gives CASSQIIGPTNNSPLHF.

The chain carries TRBV30 and TRBJ1-5, with 7 positions matching TRBD1. The germline V gene encodes CDR1 GTSNPN and CDR2 SVGIG (reference sequence). The CDR3 extends over 14 amino acids. Unmatched junction bases numbered 4, after V lost 2 bases and J lost 3 bases. The CDR3 bases are TGTGCCTGGAGTACAGGGACAGTCAATCAGCCCCAGCATTTT. This gives the protein CAWSTGTVNQPQHF.

V gene TRBV5-1 combines with J gene TRBJ2-1; possible D gene TRBD1, 6 bases. With 4 bases removed from V and 2 bases from J, the gap between germline ends came to 10 bases. The CDR3 is 14 residues long. Germline V lookup: CDR1 SGHRS, CDR2 YFSETQ. The CDR3 region is CASSRDTAYNEQFF. CDR3 nucleotides: TGCGCCAGCAGCCGGGACACCGCCTACAATGAGCAGTTCTTC.

This clone was picked up one time. This chain links TRBV19 with TRBJ2-3; weak D call: TRBD2 (5 bases). V was shortened by 4 bases and J by 0 bases, with 8 bases between the two germline ends. The CDR3 is made up of 14 amino acids. CDR1 and CDR2 (germline): LNHDA, SQIVND (reference sequence). CDR3 region: CASSKRASTDTQYF. CDR3 DNA sequence: TGTGCCAGTAGTAAGAGGGCGAGCACAGATACGCAGTATTTT. Full variable domain (outside the CDR3, taken from reference TRBV19 and TRBJ2-3): DGGITQSPKYLFRKEGQNVTLSCEQNLNHDAMYWYRQDPGQGLRLIYYSQIVNDFQKGDIAEGYSVSREKKESFPLTVTSAQKNPTAFYLCASSKRASTDTQYFGPGTRLTVL.

The chain links TRBV9 to TRBJ1-1; D call uncertain. Germline lookup yields CDR1 SGDLS and CDR2 YYNGEE. V was pared by 6 bases and J by 0 bases, with 12 bases between. This CDR3 comprises 14 residues. CDR3 nucleotide sequence: TGTGCCAGCACCGCGGGAAACCTGAACACTGAAGCTTTCTTT. Translated: CASTAGNLNTEAFF.

The CDR3 here is CASSYTGSSNQPQHF. The CDR3 DNA sequence: TGTGCCAGCAGTTATACAGGGAGTAGCAATCAGCCCCAGCATTTT. This chain connects TRBV6-5 to TRBJ1-5, with D possibly being TRBD1 (6 bases). The germline V gene has CDR1 MNHEY and CDR2 SVGAGI. Trimming pared 3 bases from V and 0 bases from J, leaving 9 bases between. This CDR3 region has 15 residues.

Points on this clone: A read error may account for a junction end that differs from germline. The chain uses TRBV7-9 and TRBJ2-1; 11 positions agree with TRBD1. Germline CDR1 SEHNR, CDR2 FQNEAQ (reference sequence). The CDR3 extends over 15 amino acids. The CDR3 nucleotides are TGTGCCAGCAGCCCGTCCGGACAGGGGGCCCCTGAGAAGTTCTTC. Translation: CASSPSGQGAPEKFF.

The CDR3 here is CASSLWTSGGLQETQYF. The CDR3 DNA reads TGTGCCAGCAGCTTATGGACTAGCGGGGGGCTCCAAGAGACCCAGTACTTC. The gene calls are TRBV7-2 and TRBJ2-5, with 14 bases matching TRBD2. There are 17 residues in the CDR3. Trimming took 2 bases from V and 1 from J; bases not matched to a gene: 3. CDR1 is SGHTA and CDR2 is FQGNSA in the germline V gene.

The count of this clone is one. The V gene is TRBV3-1 (or the pseudogene TRBV3-2), the J gene TRBJ2-5; D is perhaps TRBD2 (5 bases). This CDR3 contains 15 residues. V lost 0 bases to trimming and J lost 3 bases, with 11 bases between them. Germline V gives CDR1 LGHDT, CDR2 YNNKEL (reference sequence). CDR3 protein: CASSQDVGRKETQYF. CDR3 coding DNA: TGTGCCAGCAGCCAAGACGTGGGGAGAAAAGAGACCCAGTACTTC.

This chain connects TRBV3-1 (or the pseudogene TRBV3-2) to TRBJ2-3; 7 nucleotides align to TRBD1. The V and J ends lost 7 bases and 0 bases, in that order; junction bases with no gene match: 10. CDR1 is LGHDT and CDR2 is YNNKEL in the germline V gene (reference sequence). This CDR3 is built from 16 residues. In DNA form, the CDR3 reads TGTGCCAGCAACCCGTGGACAGGCACTAGCACAGATACGCAGTATTTT. Its translation: CASNPWTGTSTDTQYF.

This clone was recorded only once. This chain links TRBV12-3 or TRBV12-4 with TRBJ2-1, with D possibly matching TRBD1 (5 bases). Trimming removed 5 bases from V and 7 bases from J, with 9 bases in between. The CDR3 contains 12 residues. The CDR3 loop reads CASSLRQNEQFF. In DNA, the CDR3 is TGTGCCAGCAGTCTTCGACAGAATGAGCAGTTCTTC.

The chain combines TRBV19 with TRBJ2-1; D is undetermined. The CDR3 covers 15 residues. CDR1 and CDR2 (germline): LNHDA, SQIVND (reference sequence). Trimming took 1 base from V and 3 from J, leaving 10 bases between them. CDR3 DNA sequence: TGTGCCAGTAGTATAGTGGGCGCAAACTACAATGAGCAGTTCTTC. As protein: CASSIVGANYNEQFF.

The chain carries TRBV29-1 and TRBJ2-2; 8 positions match TRBD1. In germline, CDR1 is SQVTM, CDR2 ANQGSEA. The CDR3 is made up of 13 amino acids. The junction had 4 bases not matched to a gene; V was cut back by 6 bases and J by 4 bases. CDR3 loop: CSVQGAGTGELFF. For the CDR3, the DNA is TGCAGCGTGCAGGGGGCCGGCACCGGGGAGCTGTTTTTT.

The CDR3 nucleotides are TGTGCCAGCAGCTTATTCCTAGCGGGCACAGATACGCAGTATTTT. It yields the protein CASSLFLAGTDTQYF. The genes are TRBV7-6 and TRBJ2-3; 7 bases agree with TRBD2. This CDR3 is built from 15 residues. Germline V gene data show CDR1 as SGHVS and CDR2 as FNYEAQ. With V trimmed by 2 bases and J by 1 base, 3 bases remained unmatched.

This clone appeared a few times. The rearrangement uses TRBV10-3 and TRBJ2-7; 8 nucleotides agree with TRBD1. The J segment lost 5 bases and the V segment lost 2 bases, leaving 5 bases of the junction unmatched. The germline V gene has CDR1 ENHRY and CDR2 SYGVKD. The CDR3 is 14 amino acids. The CDR3 DNA is TGTGCCATCAGTGAGGGCAGGGGGCGCGACGAGCAGTACTTC. This sequence encodes CAISEGRGRDEQYF.

The CDR3 sequence: CASSSMNEGQSYGYTF. In DNA, the CDR3 is TGTGCCAGCAGCTCGATGAATGAGGGACAGTCCTATGGCTACACCTTC. The chain links TRBV5-6 to TRBJ1-2; 7 bases fit TRBD1. The CDR3 sequence is 16 residues long. V was pared by 3 bases and J by 4 bases, with 12 bases of the junction left unmatched. The germline gives CDR1 SGHDT, CDR2 YYEEEE.

The chain has TRBV20-1 and TRBJ2-2; tentatively, D is TRBD1 (5 bases). Germline CDR1 reads DFQATT; CDR2 reads SNEGSKA (reference sequence). The CDR3 extends over 11 amino acids. CDR3 protein: CRQGRSGELFF. CDR3 nucleotides: TGCAGGCAGGGAAGGAGTGGGGAGCTGTTTTTT.

The chain employs TRBV18 and TRBJ1-6; the match to TRBD1 covers 9 bases. Losses at the gene ends were 6 bases for V and 8 bases for J; bases not matched to a gene: 5. This CDR3 contains 14 residues. CDR1 KGHSH and CDR2 LQKENI come from the germline V gene. DNA of the CDR3: TGTGCCAGCTCCATGACAGGGGGAGATTCACCCCTCCACTTT. Translating it yields CASSMTGGDSPLHF.